This T cell receptor beta chain came from a study of cytomegalovirus exposure and HLA in healthy donors. Study overall: Among around 170 million T cells, an earlier analysis found 120 million or so unique TCR beta sequences.

The PCR ran on 60 Vbeta and 13 Jbeta primers. Assay used: immunoSEQ multiplex PCR; TCRdb lists only in-frame clones, some missing. The sample has about 150,000 clones, 80% to 90% seen once. For this clone: Its antigen is unknown.

Study-level points and caveats: Most observed TCR sequences were rare, whereas some public TCRs were detected in many donors.

Sequencing was done on a sample of PBMCs. The receptor comes from a man in his late teens or twenties in good health and CMV-seronegative.

CDR3 loop: CASSDRQGVTDTQYF. CDR3 in DNA: TGCGCCAGCAGCGACAGACAGGGGGTCACAGATACGCAGTATTTT. V and J are TRBV5-1 and TRBJ2-3; TRBD1 aligns across 9 bases. CDR1 is SGHRS, CDR2 YFSETQ, per germline. CDR3 length equals 15 residues. J gave up 2 bases and V 4 bases, and 5 bases lay outside the gene matches.